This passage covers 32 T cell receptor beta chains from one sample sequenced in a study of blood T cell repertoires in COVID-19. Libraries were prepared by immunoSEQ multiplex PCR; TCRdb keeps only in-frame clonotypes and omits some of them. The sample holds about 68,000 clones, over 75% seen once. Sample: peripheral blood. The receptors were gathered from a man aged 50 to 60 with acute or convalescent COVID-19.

The CDR3 DNA reads TGTGCCAGCAGTGAGGGACAGGGGAAGGCTGGAAACACCATATATTTT. Residues: CASSEGQGKAGNTIYF. The chain uses TRBV6-4 and TRBJ1-3, with 10 positions matching TRBD1. This CDR3 has 16 amino acids. Germline CDR1 and CDR2: MRHNA and SNTAGT. With V trimmed by 3 bases and J by 2 bases, 4 bases remained unmatched.

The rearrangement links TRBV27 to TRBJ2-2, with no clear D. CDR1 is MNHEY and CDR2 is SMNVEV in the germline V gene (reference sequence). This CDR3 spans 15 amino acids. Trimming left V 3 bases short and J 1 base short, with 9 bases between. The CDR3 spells CASSFQTGNTGELFF. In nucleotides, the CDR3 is TGTGCCAGCAGTTTTCAGACGGGGAACACCGGGGAGCTGTTTTTT.

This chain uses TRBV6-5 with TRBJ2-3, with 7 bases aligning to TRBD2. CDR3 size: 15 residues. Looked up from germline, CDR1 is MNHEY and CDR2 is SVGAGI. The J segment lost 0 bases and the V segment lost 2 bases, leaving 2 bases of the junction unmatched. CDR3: CASSYGGGSTDTQYF. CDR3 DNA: TGTGCCAGCAGTTACGGGGGGGGGAGCACAGATACGCAGTATTTT.

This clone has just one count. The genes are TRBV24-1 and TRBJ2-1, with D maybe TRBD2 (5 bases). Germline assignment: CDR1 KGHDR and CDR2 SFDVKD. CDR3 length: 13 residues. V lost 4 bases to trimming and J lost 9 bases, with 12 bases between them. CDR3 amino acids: CATSESGRIEQFF. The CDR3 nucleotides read TGTGCCACCAGTGAATCGGGAAGGATTGAGCAGTTCTTC.

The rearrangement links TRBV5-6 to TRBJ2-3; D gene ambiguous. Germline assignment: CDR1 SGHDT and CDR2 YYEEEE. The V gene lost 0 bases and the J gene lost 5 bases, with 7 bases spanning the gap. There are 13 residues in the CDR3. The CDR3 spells CASSLARKDTQYF. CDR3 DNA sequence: TGTGCCAGCAGCTTGGCCAGGAAAGATACGCAGTATTTT.

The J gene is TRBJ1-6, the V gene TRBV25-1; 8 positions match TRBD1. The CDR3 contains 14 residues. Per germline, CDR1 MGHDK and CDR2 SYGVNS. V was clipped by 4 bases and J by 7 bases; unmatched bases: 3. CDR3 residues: CASSVRQGNSPLHF. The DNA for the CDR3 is TGTGCCAGCAGTGTCAGACAGGGGAATTCACCCCTCCACTTT.

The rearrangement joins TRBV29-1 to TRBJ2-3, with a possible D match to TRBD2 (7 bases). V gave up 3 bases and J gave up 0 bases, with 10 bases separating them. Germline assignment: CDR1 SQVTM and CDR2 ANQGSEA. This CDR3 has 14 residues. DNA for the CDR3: TGCAGCGTTGATGCGGGGGCGAGCACAGATACGCAGTATTTT. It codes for CSVDAGASTDTQYF.

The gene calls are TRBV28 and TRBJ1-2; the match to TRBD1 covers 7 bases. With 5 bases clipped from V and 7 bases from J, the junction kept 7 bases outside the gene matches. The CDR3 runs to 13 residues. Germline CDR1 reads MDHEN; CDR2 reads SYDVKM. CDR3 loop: CASSTGAGGGYTF. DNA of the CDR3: TGTGCCAGCAGTACAGGGGCGGGAGGTGGCTACACCTTC.

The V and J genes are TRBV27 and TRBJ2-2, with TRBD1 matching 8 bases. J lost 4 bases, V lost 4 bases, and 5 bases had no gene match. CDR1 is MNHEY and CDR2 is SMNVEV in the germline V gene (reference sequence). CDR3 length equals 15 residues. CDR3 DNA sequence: TGTGCCAGCAGTTCGGACAGGGCGGGCACCGGGGAGCTGTTTTTT. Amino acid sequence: CASSSDRAGTGELFF.

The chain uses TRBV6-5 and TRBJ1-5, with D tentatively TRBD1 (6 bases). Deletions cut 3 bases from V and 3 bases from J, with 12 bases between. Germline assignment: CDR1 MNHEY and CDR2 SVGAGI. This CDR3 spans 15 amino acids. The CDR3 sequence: CASSYVGTINQPQHF. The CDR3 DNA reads TGTGCCAGCAGTTATGTAGGGACAATCAATCAGCCCCAGCATTTT.

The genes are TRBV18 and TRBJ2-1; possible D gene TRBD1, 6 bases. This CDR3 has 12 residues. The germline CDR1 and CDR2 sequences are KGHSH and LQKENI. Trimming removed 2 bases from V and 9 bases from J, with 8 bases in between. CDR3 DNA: TGTGCCAGCTCACCAGGGGGCGGTGAGCAGTTCTTC. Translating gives CASSPGGGEQFF.

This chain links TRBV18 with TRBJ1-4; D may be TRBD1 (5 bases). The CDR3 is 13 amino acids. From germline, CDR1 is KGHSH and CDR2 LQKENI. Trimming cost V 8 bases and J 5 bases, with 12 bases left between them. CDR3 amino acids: CASARGENEKLFF. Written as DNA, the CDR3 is TGTGCCAGCGCTAGGGGTGAGAATGAAAAACTGTTTTTT.

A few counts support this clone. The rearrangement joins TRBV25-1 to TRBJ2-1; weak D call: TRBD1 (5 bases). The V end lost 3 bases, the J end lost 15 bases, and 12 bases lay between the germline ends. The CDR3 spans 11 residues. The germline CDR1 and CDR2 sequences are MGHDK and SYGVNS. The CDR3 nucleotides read TGTGCCAGCAGTGAGCTGACAGTCCTGTTCTTC. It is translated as CASSELTVLFF.

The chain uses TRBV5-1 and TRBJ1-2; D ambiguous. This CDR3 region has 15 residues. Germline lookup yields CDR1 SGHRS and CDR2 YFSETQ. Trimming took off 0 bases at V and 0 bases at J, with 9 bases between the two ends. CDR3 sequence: CASSLDLATNYGYTF. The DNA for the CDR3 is TGCGCCAGCAGCTTGGATCTGGCCACTAACTATGGCTACACCTTC.

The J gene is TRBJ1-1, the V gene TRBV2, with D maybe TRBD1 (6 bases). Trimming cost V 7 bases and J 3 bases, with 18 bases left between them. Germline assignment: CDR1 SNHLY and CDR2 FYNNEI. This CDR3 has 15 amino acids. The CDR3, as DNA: TGTGCCAGCACCCCCATCTACAAGGGGGACACTGAAGCTTTCTTT. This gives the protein CASTPIYKGDTEAFF.

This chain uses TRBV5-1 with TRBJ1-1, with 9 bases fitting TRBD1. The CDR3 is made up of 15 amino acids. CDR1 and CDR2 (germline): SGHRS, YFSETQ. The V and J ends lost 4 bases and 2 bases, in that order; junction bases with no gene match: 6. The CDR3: CASSRDRASNTEAFF. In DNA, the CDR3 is TGCGCCAGCAGCCGGGACAGGGCTTCAAACACTGAAGCTTTCTTT.

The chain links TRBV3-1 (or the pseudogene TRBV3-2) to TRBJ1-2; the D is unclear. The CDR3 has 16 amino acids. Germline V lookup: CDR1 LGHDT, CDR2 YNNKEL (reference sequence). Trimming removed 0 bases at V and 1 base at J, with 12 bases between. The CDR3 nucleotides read TGTGCCAGCAGCCAAGACTGGGGAGGAAATAACTATGGCTACACCTTC. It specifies CASSQDWGGNNYGYTF.

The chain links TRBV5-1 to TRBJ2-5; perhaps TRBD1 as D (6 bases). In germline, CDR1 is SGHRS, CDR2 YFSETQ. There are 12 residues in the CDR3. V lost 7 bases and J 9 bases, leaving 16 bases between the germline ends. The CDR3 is CASRGLPGAQYF. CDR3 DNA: TGCGCCAGCCGCGGGCTCCCAGGGGCCCAGTACTTC.

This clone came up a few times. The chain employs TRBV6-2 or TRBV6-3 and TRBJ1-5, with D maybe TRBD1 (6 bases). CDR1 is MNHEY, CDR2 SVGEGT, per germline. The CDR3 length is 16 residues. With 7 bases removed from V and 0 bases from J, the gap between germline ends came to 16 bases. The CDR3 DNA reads TGTGCCAGCACCTACTCCGGGACATCTAGCAATCAGCCCCAGCATTTT. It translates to CASTYSGTSSNQPQHF.

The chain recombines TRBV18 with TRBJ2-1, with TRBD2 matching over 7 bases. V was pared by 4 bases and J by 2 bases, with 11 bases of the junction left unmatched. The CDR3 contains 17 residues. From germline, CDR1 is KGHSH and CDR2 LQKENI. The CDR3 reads CASSRGGPDAPYNEQFF. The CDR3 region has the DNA TGTGCCAGCTCACGCGGGGGACCGGACGCCCCCTACAATGAGCAGTTCTTC.

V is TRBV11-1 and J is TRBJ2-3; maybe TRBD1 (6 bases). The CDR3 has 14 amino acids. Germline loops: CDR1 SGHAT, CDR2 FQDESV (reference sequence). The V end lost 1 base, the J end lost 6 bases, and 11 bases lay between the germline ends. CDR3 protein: CASSLETTGDTQYF. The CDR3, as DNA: TGTGCCAGCAGCTTAGAGACCACAGGGGATACGCAGTATTTT.

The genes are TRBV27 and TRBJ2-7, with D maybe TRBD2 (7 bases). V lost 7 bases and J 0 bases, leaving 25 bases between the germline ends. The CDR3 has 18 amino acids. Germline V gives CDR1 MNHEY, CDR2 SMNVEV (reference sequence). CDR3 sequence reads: CASTFTWGGEGFSYEQYF. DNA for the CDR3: TGTGCCAGCACATTTACTTGGGGGGGCGAGGGTTTCTCCTACGAGCAGTACTTC.

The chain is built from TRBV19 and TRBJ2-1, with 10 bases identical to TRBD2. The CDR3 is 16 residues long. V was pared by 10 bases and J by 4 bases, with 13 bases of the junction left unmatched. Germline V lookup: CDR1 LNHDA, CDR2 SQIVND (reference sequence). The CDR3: CATSLAGREGYNEQFF. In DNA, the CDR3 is TGTGCCACTTCACTAGCGGGGCGCGAAGGATACAATGAGCAGTTCTTC.

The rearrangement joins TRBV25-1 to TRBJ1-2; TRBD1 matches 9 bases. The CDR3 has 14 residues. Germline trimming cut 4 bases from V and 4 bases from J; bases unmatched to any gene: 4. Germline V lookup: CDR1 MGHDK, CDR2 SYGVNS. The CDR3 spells CASSAGQGLYGYTF. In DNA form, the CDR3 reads TGTGCCAGCAGTGCGGGACAGGGACTCTATGGCTACACCTTC.

The CDR3 DNA is TGTGCCAGCGGGGCGGACAGGGAAGTGACTGAAGCTTTCTTT. Protein product: CASGADREVTEAFF. The chain carries TRBV6-6 and TRBJ1-1, with TRBD1 matching over 8 bases. V dropped 8 bases and J dropped 5; count of bases not matched to a gene: 10. Germline V gives CDR1 MNHNY, CDR2 SVGAGI (reference sequence). CDR3 length: 14 amino acids.

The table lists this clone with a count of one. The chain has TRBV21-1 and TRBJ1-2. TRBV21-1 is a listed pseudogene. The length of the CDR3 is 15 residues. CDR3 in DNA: TGTGCCAGAGAGAAAGCCAGGGACTTAAACTATGGCTACACCTTC. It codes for CAREKARDLNYGYTF.

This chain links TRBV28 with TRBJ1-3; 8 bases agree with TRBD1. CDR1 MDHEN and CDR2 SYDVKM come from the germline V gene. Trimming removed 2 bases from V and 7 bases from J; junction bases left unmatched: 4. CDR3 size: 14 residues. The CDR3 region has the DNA TGTGCCAGCAGTTTAGGAAACAGGGGGAACACCATATATTTT. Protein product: CASSLGNRGNTIYF.

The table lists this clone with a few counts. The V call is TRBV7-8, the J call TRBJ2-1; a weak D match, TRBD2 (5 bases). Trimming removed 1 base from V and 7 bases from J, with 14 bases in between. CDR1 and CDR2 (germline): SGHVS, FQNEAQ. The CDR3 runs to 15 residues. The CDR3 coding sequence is TGTGCCAGCAGCTTAGTTGGCGACTGGAGGAATGAGCAGTTCTTC. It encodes CASSLVGDWRNEQFF.

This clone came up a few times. This CDR3 is CASSPPSTGGRGTEAFF. DNA for the CDR3: TGTGCCAGCTCACCACCGAGTACAGGGGGCCGGGGCACTGAAGCTTTCTTT. V and J are TRBV18 and TRBJ1-1; 9 nucleotides align to TRBD1. V trimming: 0 bases; J trimming: 4 bases; junction bases outside the gene matches: 9. The germline V gene encodes CDR1 KGHSH and CDR2 LQKENI. The CDR3 is 17 residues long.

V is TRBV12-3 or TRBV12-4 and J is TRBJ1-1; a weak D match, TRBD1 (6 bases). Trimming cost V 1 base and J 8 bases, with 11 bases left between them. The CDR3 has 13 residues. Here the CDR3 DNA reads TGTGCCAGCAGTTTAGGAACTGGGACAGAAGCTTTCTTT. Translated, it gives CASSLGTGTEAFF.

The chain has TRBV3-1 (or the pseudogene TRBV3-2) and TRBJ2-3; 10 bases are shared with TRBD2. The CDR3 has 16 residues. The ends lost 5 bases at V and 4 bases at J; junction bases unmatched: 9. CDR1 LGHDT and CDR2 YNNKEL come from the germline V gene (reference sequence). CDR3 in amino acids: CASSRQRGGEADTQYF. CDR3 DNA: TGTGCCAGCAGCAGACAGCGGGGGGGCGAGGCAGATACGCAGTATTTT.

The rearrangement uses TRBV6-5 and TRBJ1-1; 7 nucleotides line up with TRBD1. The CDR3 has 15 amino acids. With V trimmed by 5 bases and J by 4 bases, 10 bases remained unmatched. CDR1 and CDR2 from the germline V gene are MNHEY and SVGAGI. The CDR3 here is CASSIYRGSGTEAFF. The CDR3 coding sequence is TGTGCCAGCAGTATTTACAGGGGCTCGGGCACTGAAGCTTTCTTT.